The sequence of this TCR beta chain was determined in a study of blood T cell repertoires in COVID-19. On the study more broadly: T cells, B-cell-depleted T cells, or PBMCs supplied cDNA or gDNA.

This clone was picked up many times. As processed by the authors: Reference gene primers were amplified, and this amplification served to estimate nucleated cell counts. Method: immunoSEQ multiplex PCR; TCRdb's copy keeps in-frame clones and lacks some. The V and J calls and clone size are taken from that table; D and trimming were inferred from the DNA. The sample has 150,000 to 250,000 clones, 87% seen once; the top ten hold around 2.1%. The CDR3 is 18 residues long. The germline V gene encodes CDR1 SGHTS and CDR2 YDEGEE. V lost 5 bases to trimming and J lost 5 bases, with 23 bases between them. Grouping used clinical history reported by participants in a survey and questionnaire.

The sample was PBMCs or T cells enriched from blood (not recorded which). The chain combines TRBV5-8 with TRBJ1-6; maybe TRBD1 (5 bases). The receptor was derived from a woman under 40 who had recovered from COVID-19. The CDR3 sequence is CASRRPGPLVRDNSPLHF. CDR3 nucleotide sequence: TGTGCCAGCAGACGACCAGGGCCCCTTGTTCGCGATAATTCACCCCTCCACTTT.